This TCR beta chain was sequenced for a study of CD8 T cells in ankylosing spondylitis listed by TCRdb under 2017. Study-wide context: T cell receptor beta repertoires were profiled in healthy donors and ankylosing spondylitis patients so that disease-linked TCR variants could be found. The whole study cohort included over a hundred healthy donors and some 27 ankylosing spondylitis patients. Peripheral blood was sampled, and synovial fluid was additionally collected from ankylosing spondylitis patients. What the authors observed across the whole study: The disease-linked clones were reported to be significantly enriched in matched synovial fluid samples from ankylosing spondylitis patients. A TCR beta motif made up of several highly homologous amino acid variants appeared to be characteristic of blood from ankylosing spondylitis patients. In peripheral blood, the disease-linked clones were found at relatively low frequencies and had a CD8+ phenotype. Some motif variants were previously reported in synovial fluid and blood of reactive arthritis patients, suggesting common disease-initiation mechanisms.

Sequencing was carried out with an Illumina HiSeq 2500. TCR beta libraries were prepared by quantitative 5'-RACE with molecular barcodes. On the authors' methods: Disease-linked TCR variants were identified with a new computational method built on a probabilistic model of VDJ rearrangement. TCRdb took the public reads, trimmed them with fastp at Q25, ran MiXCR for clone calling and kept in-frame beta chains. Each record represents a unique CDR3 protein, reported with the most common genes and DNA among its rows. These V and J calls originate from TCRdb's pipeline instead of the authors' own analysis. The sample profile shows tens of thousands of distinct CDR3 sequences; 5.3% of them were found once. The biggest ten clones account for 2% to 2.5% of the sample. At least ten counts were recorded for this clonotype. Its antigen specificity is not known. Base qualities are missing; no much larger clone stands one base away.

The germline V gene yields SGHAT for CDR1 and FQNNGV for CDR2. The germline V end is reduced by 4 bases and the J end by 5 bases; junction bases left unmatched: 6. Counted from cysteine to phenylalanine, this CDR3 has 15 amino acids. CDR3 DNA only is kept here, 45 bases in frame from base 1. The rearranged chain carries TRBV11-2 and TRBJ2-3, with 10 bases matching TRBD2. Input material: blood, either unsorted or a sorted T cell fraction (not recorded which). The clonotype comes from a male donor with ankylosing spondylitis or in good health (not recorded which). The CDR3 corresponds to CASSSTSGVRDTQYF. The bases are TGTGCCAGCAGCTCCACTAGCGGGGTTAGAGATACGCAGTATTTT.